The next 9 T cell receptor beta chains were all read from a single sample in a study of T cells in Graves' hyperthyroidism and ophthalmopathy. Regions amplified from RNA transcripts were the TCR beta CDR3 regions. In the first-round RT-PCR of the TCR CDR3, the HTBI primer set was used. One entry per CDR3 protein results from TCRdb running MiXCR on the multiplex PCR reads. The sample lists some 490,000 distinct CDR3 sequences; roughly 16% were seen once. What was sequenced was blood. These receptors originate from a woman aged 25 to 45 with Graves' ophthalmopathy.

On this clonotype itself: A much larger clone differs from this one at a single base, so this may be a read error. The V and J genes are TRBV18 and TRBJ2-5; TRBD2 is a possible D gene (6 bases). The V gene's germline CDR1 is KGHSH and CDR2 LQKENI. This CDR3 comprises 15 residues. The CDR3 is CTSSPPPGRQETQYF. The CDR3, as DNA: TGTACCAGCTCACCTCCTCCAGGGAGGCAAGAGACCCAGTACTTC.

The V and J genes are TRBV10-3 and TRBJ2-3; weak D call: TRBD2 (6 bases). Trimming shortened V by 10 bases and J by 6 bases, and 20 bases separated the two germline ends. The CDR3 spans 14 residues. Looked up from germline, CDR1 is ENHRY and CDR2 is SYGVKD. The CDR3 protein is CATGHSPEGDTQYF. The CDR3 bases are TGTGCCACCGGACACTCCCCGGAGGGCGATACGCAGTATTTT.

This sequence joins TRBV27 and TRBJ2-1; D is perhaps TRBD2 (5 bases). The V and J ends lost 2 bases and 8 bases respectively, with 13 bases between them. Germline V CDR1 and CDR2: MNHEY, SMNVEV (reference sequence). The CDR3 runs 14 residues. The CDR3 loop reads CASSLGSAGDEQFF. CDR3 nucleotide sequence: TGTGCCAGCAGTTTAGGTAGCGCTGGGGATGAGCAGTTCTTC.

This clonotype has ten or more counts. The J gene is TRBJ2-3, the V gene TRBV7-3; TRBD2 agrees at 9 bases. The ends lost 3 bases at V and 1 base at J; junction bases unmatched: 5. CDR3 length equals 16 residues. The germline V gene has CDR1 SGHTA and CDR2 FQGTGA. CDR3 amino acids: CASSLGLAIGTDTQYF. The CDR3 DNA is TGTGCCAGCAGCTTGGGACTAGCTATCGGCACAGATACGCAGTATTTT. Full variable domain (missing parts from reference TRBV7-3 and TRBJ2-3): GAGVSQTPSNKVTEKGKYVELRCDPISGHTALYWYRQSLGQGPEFLIYFQGTGAADDSGLPNDRFFAVRPEGSVSTLKIQRTERGDSAVYLCASSLGLAIGTDTQYFGPGTRLTVL.

There are many counts of this clonotype. This chain connects TRBV20-1 to TRBJ2-3, with 7 bases that match TRBD2. Germline V gene data show CDR1 as DFQATT and CDR2 as SNEGSKA (reference sequence). The CDR3 covers 15 residues. The trim removed 3 bases at V and 2 bases at J, leaving 8 bases unmatched. CDR3 region: CSARGRLAATDTQYF. CDR3 coding DNA: TGCAGTGCTAGGGGGCGTCTAGCGGCCACAGATACGCAGTATTTT.

This clonotype was seen ten or more times. The chain couples TRBV6-1 to TRBJ1-2; tentatively, D is TRBD1 (5 bases). V was pared by 7 bases and J by 3 bases, with 12 bases between. CDR3 length: 13 amino acids. Germline V gene lookup returns CDR1 MNHNS and CDR2 SASEGT. CDR3 in DNA: TGTGCCAGCACTACCGGGACGGACTATGGCTACACCTTC. Its translation is CASTTGTDYGYTF.

This clonotype was seen just once. The CDR3 spells CASRGLDQGYNEQFF. As DNA, the CDR3 is TGTGCCAGTAGAGGGTTGGACCAAGGATACAATGAGCAGTTCTTC. The chain has TRBV19 and TRBJ2-1; no reliable D call. The CDR3 consists of 15 residues. The germline V gene has CDR1 LNHDA and CDR2 SQIVND (reference sequence). V was cut by 6 bases and J by 4 bases, with 16 bases left in between.

This clonotype showed up many times. The CDR3 nucleotides read TGTGCCTGGGGAGAGGAACTCAATCAGCCCCAGCATTTT. It encodes CAWGEELNQPQHF. The chain combines TRBV30 with TRBJ1-5; no clear D. CDR3 length: 13 amino acids. Germline lookup yields CDR1 GTSNPN and CDR2 SVGIG (reference sequence). Between the trimmed V and J ends, which lost 5 bases and 3 bases, there was a span of 11 bases. The variable domain in full, with the rest retrieved from reference TRBV30 and TRBJ1-5, is SQTIHQWPATLVQPVGSPLSLECTVEGTSNPNLYWYRQAAGRGLQLLFYSVGIGQISSEVPQNLSASRPQDRQFILSSKKLLLSDSGFYLCAWGEELNQPQHFGDGTRLSIL.

The chain combines TRBV15 with TRBJ2-4; 7 nucleotides agree with TRBD1. CDR3 length: 16 residues. With 3 bases clipped from V and 5 bases from J, the junction kept 10 bases outside the gene matches. Germline lookup yields CDR1 LNHNV and CDR2 YYDKDF (reference sequence). This CDR3 is CATSRVSHRGQNIQYF. The CDR3 coding sequence is TGTGCCACCAGCAGGGTCTCACACAGGGGTCAAAACATTCAGTACTTC. Filled out from reference TRBV15 and TRBJ2-4, the complete variable domain reads DAMVIQNPRYQVTQFGKPVTLSCSQTLNHNVMYWYQQKSSQAPKLLFHYYDKDFNNEADTPDNFQSRRPNTSFCFLDIRSPGLGDTAMYLCATSRVSHRGQNIQYFGAGTRLSVL.